Given below is one TCR beta chain in context. Its antigen is currently unknown. TCRdb's table, derived via immunoSEQ multiplex PCR, lists solely in-frame clones and lacks some. In the table there are some 2,400,000 clones, approximately 96% of which are singletons. All donors were Caucasian adults living in Nashville, Tennessee. This sample is drawn from a study of shared clonotypes between healthy human individuals. The overall study: CD4 naive and memory got three plates each, CD8 naive two, CD8 memory one.

The junction had 4 bases not matched to a gene; V was cut back by 4 bases and J by 1 base. The CDR3 has 14 amino acids. Germline V gives CDR1 SGHRS, CDR2 YFSETQ. Whole-study findings and limits: Donors were few, which limited the genetic and exposure-history diversity represented.

The clonotype was recovered from a man aged 18-30 years in good health. The sample was naive CD4+ T cells sorted from blood. Subset described: CD45RA+ positively selected. V gene TRBV5-1 combines with J gene TRBJ1-1; 7 positions match TRBD1. This chain's CDR3 is CASSERTGNTEAFF. For the CDR3, the DNA is TGCGCCAGCAGCGAGAGGACAGGGAACACTGAAGCTTTCTTT.